This T cell receptor beta chain comes out of a study of blood T cell repertoires in COVID-19. Study-wide background: The samples span acute and convalescent COVID-19 from the United States, Italy and Spain. PBMCs, B-cell-depleted T cells, or T cells provided the cDNA or gDNA that made up the material.

From germline, CDR1 is MNHEY and CDR2 SVGAGI. The CDR3 loop spans 13 amino acids. Trimming shortened V by 6 bases and J by 2 bases, and 8 bases separated the two germline ends. Under the authors' procedure: Reference gene primer amplification in the assay estimated nucleated cell counts. TCRdb's table, derived via immunoSEQ multiplex PCR, lists solely in-frame clones and lacks some. V, J and clone size derive from that table, while D and trimming were established from the DNA sequence. The profile shows 410,000 or so clones, roughly 90% of them singletons. The clonotype originates from a woman in her twenties or thirties with active or convalescent COVID-19. V is TRBV6-5 and J is TRBJ1-3, with D tentatively TRBD1 (5 bases). Sequenced material: peripheral blood. The CDR3 DNA reads TGTGCCAGCAGAGGGGATCCTGGAAACACCATATATTTT. Translated, it gives CASRGDPGNTIYF.